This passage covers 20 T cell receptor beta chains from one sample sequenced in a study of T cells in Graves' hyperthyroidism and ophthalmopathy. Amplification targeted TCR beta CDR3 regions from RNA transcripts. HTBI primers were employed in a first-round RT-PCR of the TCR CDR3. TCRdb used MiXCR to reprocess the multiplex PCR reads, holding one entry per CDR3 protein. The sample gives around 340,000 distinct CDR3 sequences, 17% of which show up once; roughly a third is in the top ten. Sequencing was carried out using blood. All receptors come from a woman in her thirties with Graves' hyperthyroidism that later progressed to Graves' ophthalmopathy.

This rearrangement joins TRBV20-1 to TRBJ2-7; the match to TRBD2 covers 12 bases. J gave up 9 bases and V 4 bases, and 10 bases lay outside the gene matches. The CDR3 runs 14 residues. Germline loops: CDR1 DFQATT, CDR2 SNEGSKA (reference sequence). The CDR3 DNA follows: TGCAGTGCTAACGGACTAGCGGGACTCCCATTGCAGTACTTC. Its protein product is CSANGLAGLPLQYF.

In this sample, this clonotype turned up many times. DNA for the CDR3: TGTGCCAGCAGTTTAGTAGCGGGAGGGTCCTACGAGCAGTACTTC. Protein: CASSLVAGGSYEQYF. V usage is TRBV12-3 or TRBV12-4 and J usage is TRBJ2-7; the match to TRBD2 covers 11 bases. The CDR3 totals 15 residues. V gave up 1 base and J gave up 1 base; unmatched junction bases: 0.

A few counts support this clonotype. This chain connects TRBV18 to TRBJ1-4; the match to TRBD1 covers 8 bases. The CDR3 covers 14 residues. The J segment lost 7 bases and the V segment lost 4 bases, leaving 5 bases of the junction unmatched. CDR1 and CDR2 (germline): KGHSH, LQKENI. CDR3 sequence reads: CASSQDRAGEKLFF. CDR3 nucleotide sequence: TGTGCCAGCTCACAGGACAGGGCCGGTGAAAAACTGTTTTTT.

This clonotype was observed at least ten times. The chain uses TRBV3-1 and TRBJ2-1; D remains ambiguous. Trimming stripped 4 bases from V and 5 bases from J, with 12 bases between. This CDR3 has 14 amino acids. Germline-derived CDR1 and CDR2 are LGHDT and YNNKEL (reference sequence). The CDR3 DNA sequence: TGTGCCAGCAGCCCGCAGCCGGTAAACAATGAGCAGTTCTTC. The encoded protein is CASSPQPVNNEQFF.

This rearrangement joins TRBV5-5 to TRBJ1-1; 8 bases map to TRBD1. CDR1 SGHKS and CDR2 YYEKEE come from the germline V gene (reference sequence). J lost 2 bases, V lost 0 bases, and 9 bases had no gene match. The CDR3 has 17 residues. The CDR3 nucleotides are TGTGCCAGCAGCTTGGGACTCGGACAGGGAGGAAACACTGAAGCTTTCTTT. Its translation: CASSLGLGQGGNTEAFF.

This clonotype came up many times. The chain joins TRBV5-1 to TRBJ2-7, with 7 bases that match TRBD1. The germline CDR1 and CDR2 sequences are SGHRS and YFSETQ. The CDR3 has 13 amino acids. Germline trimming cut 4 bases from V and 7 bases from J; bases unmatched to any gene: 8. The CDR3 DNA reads TGCGCCAGCAGCCGGGACAGACTTCAGGAGCAGTACTTC. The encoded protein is CASSRDRLQEQYF.

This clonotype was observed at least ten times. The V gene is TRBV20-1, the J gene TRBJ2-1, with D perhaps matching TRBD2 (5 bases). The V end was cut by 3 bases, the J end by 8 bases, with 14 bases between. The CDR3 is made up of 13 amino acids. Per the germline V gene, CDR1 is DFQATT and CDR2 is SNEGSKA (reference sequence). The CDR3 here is CSASSTGVYEQFF. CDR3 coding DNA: TGCAGTGCTAGCAGTACCGGGGTTTATGAGCAGTTCTTC.

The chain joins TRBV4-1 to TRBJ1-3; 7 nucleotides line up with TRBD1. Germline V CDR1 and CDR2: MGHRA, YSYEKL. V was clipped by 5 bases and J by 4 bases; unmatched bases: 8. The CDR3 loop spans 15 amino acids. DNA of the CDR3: TGCGCCAGCAGCTCGCACAGGGGTCCCGGAAACACCATATATTTT. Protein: CASSSHRGPGNTIYF.

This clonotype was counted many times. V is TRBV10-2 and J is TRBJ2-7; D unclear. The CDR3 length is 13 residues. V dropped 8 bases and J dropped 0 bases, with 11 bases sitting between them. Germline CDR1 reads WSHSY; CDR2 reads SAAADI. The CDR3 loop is CASQDASSYEQYF. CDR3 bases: TGCGCCAGCCAGGACGCGAGCTCCTACGAGCAGTACTTC.

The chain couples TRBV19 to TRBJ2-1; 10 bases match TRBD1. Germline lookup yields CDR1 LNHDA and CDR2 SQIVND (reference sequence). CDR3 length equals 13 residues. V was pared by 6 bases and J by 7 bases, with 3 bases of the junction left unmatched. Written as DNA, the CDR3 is TGTGCCAGTAGGGGACAGGGGAAGAATGAGCAGTTCTTC. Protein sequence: CASRGQGKNEQFF.

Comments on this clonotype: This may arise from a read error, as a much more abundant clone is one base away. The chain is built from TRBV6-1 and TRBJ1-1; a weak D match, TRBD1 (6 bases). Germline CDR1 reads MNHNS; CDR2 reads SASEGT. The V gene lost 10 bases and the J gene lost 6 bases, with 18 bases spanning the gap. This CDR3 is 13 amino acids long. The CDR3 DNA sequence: TGTGCCATCGTGCTACAGGGCTCCGCTGAAGCTTTCTTT. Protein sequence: CAIVLQGSAEAFF.

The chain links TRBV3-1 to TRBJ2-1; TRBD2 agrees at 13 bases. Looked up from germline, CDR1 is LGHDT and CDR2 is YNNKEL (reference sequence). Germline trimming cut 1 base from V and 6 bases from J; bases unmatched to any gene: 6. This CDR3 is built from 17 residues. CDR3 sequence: CASSQAGLAGAGNEQFF. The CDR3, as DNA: TGTGCCAGCAGCCAAGCTGGACTAGCGGGGGCGGGCAATGAGCAGTTCTTC.

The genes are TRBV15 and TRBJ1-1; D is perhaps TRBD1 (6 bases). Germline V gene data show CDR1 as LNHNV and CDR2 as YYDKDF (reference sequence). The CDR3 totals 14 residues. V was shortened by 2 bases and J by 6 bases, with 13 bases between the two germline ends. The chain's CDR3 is CATSRLTGKPEAFF. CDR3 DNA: TGTGCCACCAGCAGACTAACAGGGAAGCCTGAAGCTTTCTTT.

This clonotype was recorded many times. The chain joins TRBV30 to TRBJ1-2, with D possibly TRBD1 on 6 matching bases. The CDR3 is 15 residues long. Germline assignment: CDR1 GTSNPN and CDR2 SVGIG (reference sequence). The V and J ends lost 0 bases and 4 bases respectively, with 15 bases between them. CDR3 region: CAWSVGGGATYGYTF. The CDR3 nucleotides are TGTGCCTGGAGTGTTGGAGGGGGTGCGACCTATGGCTACACCTTC.

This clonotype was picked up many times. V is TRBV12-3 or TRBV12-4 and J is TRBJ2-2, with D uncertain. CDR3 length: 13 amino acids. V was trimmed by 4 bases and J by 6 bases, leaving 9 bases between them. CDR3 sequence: CASSWSVSGELFF. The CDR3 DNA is TGTGCCAGCAGTTGGAGCGTTTCCGGGGAGCTGTTTTTT.

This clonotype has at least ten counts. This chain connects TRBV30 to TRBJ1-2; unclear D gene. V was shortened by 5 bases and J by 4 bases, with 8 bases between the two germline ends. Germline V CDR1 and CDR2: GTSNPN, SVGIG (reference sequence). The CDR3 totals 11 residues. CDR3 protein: CAWSLLYGYTF. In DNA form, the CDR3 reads TGTGCCTGGTCCTTACTCTATGGCTACACCTTC.

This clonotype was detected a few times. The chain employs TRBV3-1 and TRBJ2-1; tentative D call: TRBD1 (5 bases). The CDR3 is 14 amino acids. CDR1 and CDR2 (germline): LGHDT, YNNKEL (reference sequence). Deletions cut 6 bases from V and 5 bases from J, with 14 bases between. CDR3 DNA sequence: TGTGCCAGCAGGCTTCGTGAAGGGGACAATGAGCAGTTCTTC. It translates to CASRLREGDNEQFF.

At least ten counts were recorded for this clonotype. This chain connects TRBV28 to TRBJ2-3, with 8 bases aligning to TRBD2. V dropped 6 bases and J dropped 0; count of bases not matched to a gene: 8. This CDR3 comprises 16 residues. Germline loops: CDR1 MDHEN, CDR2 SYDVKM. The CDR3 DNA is TGTGCCAGCAGGACCCCTCGGGGGGGTAGCACAGATACGCAGTATTTT. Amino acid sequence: CASRTPRGGSTDTQYF.

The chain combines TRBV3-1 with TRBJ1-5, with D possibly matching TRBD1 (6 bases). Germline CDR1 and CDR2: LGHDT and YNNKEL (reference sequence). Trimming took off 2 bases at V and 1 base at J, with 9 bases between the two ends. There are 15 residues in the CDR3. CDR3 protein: CASSQRDRSNQPQHF. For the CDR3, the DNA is TGTGCCAGCAGCCAACGAGACAGGAGCAATCAGCCCCAGCATTTT.

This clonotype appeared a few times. The CDR3 DNA is TGTGCCAGCAGTTCGAATACAGGGGGCGCGACTTTCTTT. Translation gives CASSSNTGGATFF. The rearrangement links TRBV28 to TRBJ1-1; TRBD1 aligns across 9 bases. The CDR3 extends over 13 amino acids. J was trimmed by 12 bases and V by 4 bases; bases with no gene match: 9. CDR1 is MDHEN and CDR2 is SYDVKM in the germline V gene. The entire variable domain, with the rest obtained from reference TRBV28 and TRBJ1-1, is as follows: DVKVTQSSRYLVKRTGEKVFLECVQDMDHENMFWYRQDPGLGLRLIYFSYDVKMKEKGDIPEGYSVSREKKERFSLILESASTNQTSMYLCASSSNTGGATFFGQGTRLTVV.